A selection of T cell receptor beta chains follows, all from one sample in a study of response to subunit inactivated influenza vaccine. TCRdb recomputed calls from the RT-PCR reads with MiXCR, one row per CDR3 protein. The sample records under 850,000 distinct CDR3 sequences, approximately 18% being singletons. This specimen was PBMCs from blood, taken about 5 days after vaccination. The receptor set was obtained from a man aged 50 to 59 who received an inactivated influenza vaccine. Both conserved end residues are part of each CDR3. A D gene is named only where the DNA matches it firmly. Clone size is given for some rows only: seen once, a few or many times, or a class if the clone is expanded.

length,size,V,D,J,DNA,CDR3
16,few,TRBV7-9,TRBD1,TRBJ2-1,TGTGCCAGCAGCTTTGCCCCGGGACAGGGGCTAAATGAGCAGTTCTTC,CASSFAPGQGLNEQFF
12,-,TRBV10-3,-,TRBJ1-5,TGTGCCATCGGAGGTAAGGATCAGCCCCAGCATTTT,CAIGGKDQPQHF
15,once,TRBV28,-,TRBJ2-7,TGTGCCAGCAGTTTAAATTGGGGAAGGATTTACGAGCAGTACTTC,CASSLNWGRIYEQYF
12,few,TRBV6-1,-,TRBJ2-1,TGTGCCTCCACACCTGTGGGCAATGAGCAGTTCTTC,CASTPVGNEQFF
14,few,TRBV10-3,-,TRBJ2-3,TGTGCCATCAGTGCACAGGGATCGATGGATACGCAGTATTTT,CAISAQGSMDTQYF
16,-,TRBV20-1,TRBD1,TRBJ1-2,TGCAGTGCTAGAGACGTGACAGGGGAGGTGGCCTATGGCTACACCTTC,CSARDVTGEVAYGYTF
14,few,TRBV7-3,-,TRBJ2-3,TGTGCCAGCAGCCCGACCCCCGAAGGCGATACGCAGTATTTT,CASSPTPEGDTQYF
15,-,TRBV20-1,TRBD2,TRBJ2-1,TGCAGTGCTACTTCGGGACTAGCGGGAGACAATGAGCAGTTCTTC,CSATSGLAGDNEQFF
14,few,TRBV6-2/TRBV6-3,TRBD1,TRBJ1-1,TGTGCCAGCAGCCGACAGGGGGTAATTACTGAAGCTTTCTTT,CASSRQGVITEAFF
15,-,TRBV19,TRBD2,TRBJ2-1,TGTGCCAGTAGTATGGTAGCGGGCCCGATAAATGAGCAGTTCTTC,CASSMVAGPINEQFF
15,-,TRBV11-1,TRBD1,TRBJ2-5,TGTGCCAGCAGCTCCGGGACAGGACTCCAAGAGACCCAGTACTTC,CASSSGTGLQETQYF